Sequencing of this TCR beta chain was carried out in a study of T cell responses to AZD1222 COVID-19 vaccine. Findings and limits, study-wide: Vaccine-related CD4 TCRs covered spike, predominating at 160-218 and 743-854.

Analyses pooled second doses at about 4 or about 12 weeks. The CDR3 is 15 amino acids. V lost 1 base to trimming and J lost 4 bases, with 13 bases between them. Germline values: CDR1 SEHNR, CDR2 FQNEAQ (reference sequence). The protocol was immunoSEQ multiplex PCR, while the TCRdb copy is restricted to in-frame clones and leaves out a portion. Of roughly 150,000 clones detected, 90% appear once; the ten largest clones hold less than 6.5%. Worth noting for this clone: Its specificity is unknown.

The starting material was peripheral blood, obtained 28 days after the second AZD1222 dose. This TCR was recovered from an adult who received the AZD1222 COVID-19 vaccine. This chain uses TRBV7-9 with TRBJ2-5, with D possibly TRBD2 on 6 matching bases. CDR3 sequence (DNA): TGTGCCAGCAGCTTAGGACTAGATCTCCGAGAGACCCAGTACTTC. It encodes CASSLGLDLRETQYF.